The 24 T cell receptor beta chains in this list originate from one sample, sequenced in a study of neurological immune-mediated disorders. MiXCR, run by TCRdb on the 5' RACE reads, gives a single entry per CDR3 protein. The sample lists approximately 50,000 distinct CDR3 sequences, 9% to 12% occurring once. Sequencing input: PBMCs. The receptors were gathered from a man between 65 and 80 years old with HTLV-1-associated myelopathy (HAM/TSP).

Ten or more counts support this clonotype. The chain carries TRBV12-3 or TRBV12-4 and TRBJ2-7; maybe TRBD2 (6 bases). CDR3 size: 13 residues. V was trimmed by 6 bases and J by 5 bases, leaving 14 bases between them. For the CDR3, the DNA is TGTGCCAGCAGCAAGAGGGAGGTCCACGAGCAGTACTTC. It translates to CASSKREVHEQYF.

There are many counts of this clonotype. This chain links TRBV5-1 with TRBJ2-3; D is unresolved. The germline gives CDR1 SGHRS, CDR2 YFSETQ. The length of the CDR3 is 14 residues. V gave up 0 bases and J gave up 6 bases, with 11 bases separating them. The CDR3 DNA follows: TGCGCCAGCAGCTTGGGGGGTTTCGGGGATACGCAGTATTTT. Amino acids: CASSLGGFGDTQYF.

This clonotype was counted many times. The gene calls are TRBV6-2 or TRBV6-3 and TRBJ1-6; TRBD1 matches 8 bases. The germline V gene has CDR1 MNHEY and CDR2 SVGEGT. After removal of 8 bases from V and 8 bases from J, the junction contained 5 bases not matched to a gene. CDR3 length: 13 amino acids. CDR3 region: CASHGQGDSPLHF. The CDR3 DNA reads as TGTGCCAGCCACGGACAGGGCGATTCACCCCTCCACTTT.

This clonotype was seen ten or more times. V usage is TRBV11-2 and J usage is TRBJ2-3; 8 bases are a match to TRBD2. The CDR3 consists of 18 residues. Germline values: CDR1 SGHAT, CDR2 FQNNGV. V lost 5 bases, J lost 0 bases, and 13 bases stayed unmatched. The CDR3 nucleotides are TGTGCCAGCAGCAGACGGGGAACTAGCGGAGCTAGCACAGATACGCAGTATTTT. Translated: CASSRRGTSGASTDTQYF.

The rearrangement links TRBV19 to TRBJ2-2; 11 bases line up with TRBD2. V gave up 5 bases and J gave up 2 bases; unmatched junction bases: 10. The CDR3 consists of 18 residues. Germline V lookup: CDR1 LNHDA, CDR2 SQIVND (reference sequence). The CDR3 region is CASSPRIAGGPNTGELFF. The CDR3 nucleotides read TGTGCCAGTAGTCCCCGAATAGCGGGAGGGCCTAACACCGGGGAGCTGTTTTTT.

This clonotype has at least ten counts. V usage is TRBV5-6 and J usage is TRBJ2-7, with 12 bases aligning to TRBD2. V was pared by 0 bases and J by 2 bases, with 6 bases of the junction left unmatched. The CDR3 has 17 amino acids. Germline assignment: CDR1 SGHDT and CDR2 YYEEEE. The CDR3 region has the DNA TGTGCCAGCAGCTTGGACTCCTCTAGCGGGAGGGCCTACGAGCAGTACTTC. Its translation: CASSLDSSSGRAYEQYF.

This clonotype was seen repeatedly, ten times or more. V usage is TRBV5-1 and J usage is TRBJ2-2; no firm D call. V shed 0 bases and J shed 6 bases, with 3 bases lying between them. Germline assignment: CDR1 SGHRS and CDR2 YFSETQ. There are 12 residues in the CDR3. DNA for the CDR3: TGCGCCAGCAGCTTGGGGCCCGGGGAGCTGTTTTTT. This translates into CASSLGPGELFF.

In this sample, this clonotype turned up many times. The rearrangement joins TRBV20-1 to TRBJ2-1; no clear D. Germline loops: CDR1 DFQATT, CDR2 SNEGSKA (reference sequence). The V and J ends lost 7 bases and 5 bases respectively, with 15 bases between them. This CDR3 has 13 amino acids. The CDR3 loop is CSVRRWGNNEQFF. Here the CDR3 DNA reads TGCAGTGTTCGTAGGTGGGGAAACAATGAGCAGTTCTTC.

This clonotype was seen at least ten times. This chain connects TRBV7-2 to TRBJ2-1, with D tentatively TRBD2 (6 bases). The CDR3 extends over 14 amino acids. Trimming removed 2 bases from V and 6 bases from J, with 11 bases in between. Germline loops: CDR1 SGHTA, CDR2 FQGNSA. This chain's CDR3 is CASSLSQGLNEQFF. CDR3 DNA: TGTGCCAGCAGCTTAAGCCAGGGACTCAATGAGCAGTTCTTC.

In its sample, this clonotype was seen many times. DNA of the CDR3: TGTGCCAGCACCCGCACAGATACGCAGTATTTT. Its protein product is CASTRTDTQYF. The V and J genes are TRBV21-1 and TRBJ2-3. TRBV21-1 corresponds to a pseudogene. The CDR3 has 11 residues.

This clonotype appeared many times. The genes are TRBV27 and TRBJ2-7; the match to TRBD2 covers 7 bases. CDR1 and CDR2 from the germline V gene are MNHEY and SMNVEV (reference sequence). The CDR3 spans 17 residues. V dropped 2 bases and J dropped 2; count of bases not matched to a gene: 12. CDR3 nucleotides: TGTGCCAGCAGTTTACTTTACCGGCCTAGCGGCGCCTACGAGCAGTACTTC. Residues: CASSLLYRPSGAYEQYF.

This clonotype was recorded at least ten times. The chain employs TRBV29-1 and TRBJ1-1; D call uncertain. Germline CDR1 SQVTM, CDR2 ANQGSEA. The V end lost 5 bases, the J end lost 1 base, and 14 bases lay between the germline ends. There are 14 residues in the CDR3. CDR3 amino acids: CSVYGWGENTEAFF. CDR3 DNA: TGCAGCGTTTATGGGTGGGGTGAGAACACTGAAGCTTTCTTT.

This clonotype was counted at least ten times. The junction does not match germline at one end; this may be a read error. The chain couples TRBV12-3 or TRBV12-4 to TRBJ2-7; D is perhaps TRBD2 (6 bases). The CDR3 consists of 13 residues. The CDR3 is CASSLAYQGKQYF. In DNA, the CDR3 is TGTGCCAGCAGTCTAGCGTACCAGGGAAAGCAGTACTTC.

This clonotype came up many times. The rearrangement links TRBV28 to TRBJ2-2; D remains unclear. Per the germline V gene, CDR1 is MDHEN and CDR2 is SYDVKM. Trimming left V 8 bases short and J 1 base short, with 14 bases between. The CDR3 is 15 amino acids. CDR3 sequence (DNA): TGTGCCAGCCCCGCTCCCCCAGGGAACACCGGGGAGCTGTTTTTT. Translation: CASPAPPGNTGELFF. The entire variable domain, with the rest obtained from reference TRBV28 and TRBJ2-2, is as follows: DVKVTQSSRYLVKRTGEKVFLECVQDMDHENMFWYRQDPGLGLRLIYFSYDVKMKEKGDIPEGYSVSREKKERFSLILESASTNQTSMYLCASPAPPGNTGELFFGEGSRLTVL.

The sample holds many counts of this clonotype. The chain carries TRBV15 and TRBJ2-5; D may be TRBD2 (5 bases). V lost 0 bases and J lost 13, with 15 bases in between. Germline-derived CDR1 and CDR2 are LNHNV and YYDKDF (reference sequence). The length of the CDR3 is 13 residues. CDR3 nucleotides: TGTGCCACCAGCAGAGAGGAGGATCAGCCCCCGTACTTC. As protein: CATSREEDQPPYF.

There are many counts of this clonotype. The V gene is TRBV15, the J gene TRBJ2-3; D is possibly TRBD2 (6 bases). CDR1 LNHNV and CDR2 YYDKDF come from the germline V gene (reference sequence). The CDR3 runs 16 residues. The ends were cut back, 0 bases at V and 7 bases at J, with 17 bases in the middle. The chain's CDR3 is CATSRDRGTPGHTQYF. Written as DNA, the CDR3 is TGTGCCACCAGCAGAGATCGGGGGACTCCCGGGCATACGCAGTATTTT.

Comment on this clonotype: A much larger clone lies a single base off, so this may be a read error. The chain has TRBV5-1 and TRBJ2-7; D gene uncertain. The CDR3 covers 12 residues. CDR1 is SGHRS, CDR2 YFSETQ, per germline. CDR3: CASNLTVHEQYF. CDR3 nucleotide sequence: TGCGCCAGCAACTTGACGGTCCACGAGCAGTACTTC.

This clonotype was found many times. This CDR3 reads CASSTGQGANQPQHF. The CDR3 region has the DNA TGTGCCAGCAGCACCGGACAGGGGGCCAATCAGCCCCAGCATTTT. The chain joins TRBV7-2 to TRBJ1-5, with TRBD1 identical over 11 bases. Germline-derived CDR1 and CDR2 are SGHTA and FQGNSA. Germline trimming cut 5 bases from V and 3 bases from J; bases unmatched to any gene: 3. The CDR3 sequence is 15 residues long.

This clonotype has a handful of counts. The chain is built from TRBV20-1 and TRBJ2-5; TRBD1 is a possible D gene (5 bases). Germline V gene lookup returns CDR1 DFQATT and CDR2 SNEGSKA (reference sequence). Trimming left V 2 bases short and J 3 bases short, with 10 bases between. This CDR3 contains 13 residues. This CDR3 is CSARTTVKETQYF. The CDR3 nucleotides are TGCAGTGCTAGAACGACAGTTAAAGAGACCCAGTACTTC.

This clonotype has ten or more counts. V gene TRBV3-1 combines with J gene TRBJ2-4, with D perhaps matching TRBD2 (5 bases). The length of the CDR3 is 14 residues. V dropped 4 bases and J dropped 4 bases, with 11 bases sitting between them. CDR1 is LGHDT, CDR2 YNNKEL, per germline (reference sequence). The DNA of the CDR3 is TGTGCCAGCAGCCCCGGGGAGCTGAAAAACATTCAGTACTTC. Amino acids: CASSPGELKNIQYF.

The chain joins TRBV27 to TRBJ2-7; 9 positions agree with TRBD1. The CDR3 is 12 amino acids. The V gene's germline CDR1 is MNHEY and CDR2 SMNVEV (reference sequence). DNA of the CDR3: TGTGTCAGTCGAGACAGGGGGTACGAGCAGTACTTC. As protein: CVSRDRGYEQYF.

In this sample, this clonotype turned up many times. The chain uses TRBV15 and TRBJ2-1, with D perhaps TRBD1 or TRBD2 (6 bases each). The CDR3 runs 17 residues. Trimming shortened V by 1 base and J by 7 bases, and 20 bases separated the two germline ends. Germline V lookup: CDR1 LNHNV, CDR2 YYDKDF (reference sequence). CDR3 sequence reads: CATSRVIGGLGGNEQFF. CDR3 sequence (DNA): TGTGCCACCAGCAGAGTGATTGGAGGGTTAGGGGGGAATGAGCAGTTCTTC. Filled out from reference TRBV15 and TRBJ2-1, the complete variable domain reads DAMVIQNPRYQVTQFGKPVTLSCSQTLNHNVMYWYQQKSSQAPKLLFHYYDKDFNNEADTPDNFQSRRPNTSFCFLDIRSPGLGDTAMYLCATSRVIGGLGGNEQFFGPGTRLTVL.

This clonotype was seen repeatedly, ten times or more. The V gene is TRBV4-1, the J gene TRBJ1-3, with unresolved D. The CDR3 runs 15 residues. CDR1 MGHRA and CDR2 YSYEKL come from the germline V gene. Trimming left V 4 bases short and J 0 bases short, with 10 bases between. The CDR3 coding sequence is TGCGCCAGCAGCCCCGGCGGAAGCTCTGGAAACACCATATATTTT. Translation gives CASSPGGSSGNTIYF.

In this sample, this clonotype turned up many times. The rearrangement joins TRBV7-8 to TRBJ2-7, with TRBD1 identical over 7 bases. CDR1 and CDR2 (germline): SGHVS, FQNEAQ. V shed 4 bases, J shed 0 bases, and the junction held 6 bases outside the gene matches. The CDR3 has 15 amino acids. The CDR3 region is CASSSSGQLSYEQYF. In DNA, the CDR3 is TGTGCCAGCAGCTCTTCGGGACAGCTCTCCTACGAGCAGTACTTC.